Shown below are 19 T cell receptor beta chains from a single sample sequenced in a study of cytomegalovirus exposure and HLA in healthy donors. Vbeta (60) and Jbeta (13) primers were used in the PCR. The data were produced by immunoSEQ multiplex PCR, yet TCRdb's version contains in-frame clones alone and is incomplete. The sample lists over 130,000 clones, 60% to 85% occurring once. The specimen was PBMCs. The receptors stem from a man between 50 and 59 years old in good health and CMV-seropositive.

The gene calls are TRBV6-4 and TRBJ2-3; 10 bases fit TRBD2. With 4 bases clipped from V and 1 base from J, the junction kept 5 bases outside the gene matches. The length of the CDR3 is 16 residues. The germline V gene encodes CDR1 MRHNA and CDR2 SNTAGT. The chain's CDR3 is CASSASGTSGTDTQYF. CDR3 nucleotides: TGTGCCAGCAGTGCCTCCGGGACTAGCGGCACAGATACGCAGTATTTT.

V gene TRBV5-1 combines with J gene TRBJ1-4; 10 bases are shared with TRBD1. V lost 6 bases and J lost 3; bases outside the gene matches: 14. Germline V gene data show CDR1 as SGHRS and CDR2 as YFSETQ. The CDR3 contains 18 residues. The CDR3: CASNWTGTGVGANEKLFF. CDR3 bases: TGCGCCAGCAACTGGACCGGGACAGGGGTTGGCGCTAATGAAAAACTGTTTTTT.

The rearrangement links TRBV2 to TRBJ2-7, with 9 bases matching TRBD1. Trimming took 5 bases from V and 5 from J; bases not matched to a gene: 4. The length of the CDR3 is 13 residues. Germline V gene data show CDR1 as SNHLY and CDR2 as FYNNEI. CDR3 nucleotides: TGTGCCAGCAGTCCGGGACAGGGTAACGAGCAGTACTTC. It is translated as CASSPGQGNEQYF.

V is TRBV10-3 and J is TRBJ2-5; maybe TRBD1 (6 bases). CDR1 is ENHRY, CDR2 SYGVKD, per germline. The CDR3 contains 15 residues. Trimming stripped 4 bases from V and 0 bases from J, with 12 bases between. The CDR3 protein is CAISAGRGYQETQYF. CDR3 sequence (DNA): TGTGCCATCAGTGCGGGCAGGGGTTACCAAGAGACCCAGTACTTC.

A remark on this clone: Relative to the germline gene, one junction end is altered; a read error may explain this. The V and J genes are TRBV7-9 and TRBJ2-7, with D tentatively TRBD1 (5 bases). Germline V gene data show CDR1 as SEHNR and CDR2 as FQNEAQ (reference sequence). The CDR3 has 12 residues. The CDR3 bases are TGTTCCAGCAGCCCTCTAAGGGGCGAGCAGTACTTC. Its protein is CSSSPLRGEQYF.

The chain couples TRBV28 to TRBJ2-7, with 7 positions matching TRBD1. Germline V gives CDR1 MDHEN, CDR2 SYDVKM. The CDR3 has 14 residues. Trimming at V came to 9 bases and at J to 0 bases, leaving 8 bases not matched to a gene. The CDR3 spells CASYQTGSSYEQYF. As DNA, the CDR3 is TGTGCCAGTTACCAGACAGGGAGCTCCTACGAGCAGTACTTC.

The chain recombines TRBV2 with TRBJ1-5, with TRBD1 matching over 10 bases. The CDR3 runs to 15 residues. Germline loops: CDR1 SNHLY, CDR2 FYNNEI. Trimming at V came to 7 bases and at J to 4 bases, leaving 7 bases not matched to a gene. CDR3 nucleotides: TGTGCCAGCAAGGGACAGGGGCTAGATAATCAGCCCCAGCATTTT. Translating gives CASKGQGLDNQPQHF.

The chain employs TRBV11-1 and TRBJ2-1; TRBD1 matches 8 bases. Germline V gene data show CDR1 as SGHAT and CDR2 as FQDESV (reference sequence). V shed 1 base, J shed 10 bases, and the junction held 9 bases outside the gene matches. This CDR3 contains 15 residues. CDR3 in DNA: TGTGCCAGCAGCTTAGGGACAGGGACTGGGGGAGAGCAGTTCTTC. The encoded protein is CASSLGTGTGGEQFF.

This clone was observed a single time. CDR3 nucleotides: TGTGCCAGCAGTTACGGTCTAGCGGGAGCCAACGAGCAGTACTTC. This encodes CASSYGLAGANEQYF. The chain uses TRBV6-6 and TRBJ2-7; 10 bases match TRBD2. The V and J ends lost 2 bases and 5 bases, in that order; junction bases with no gene match: 6. The length of the CDR3 is 15 residues. The germline V gene encodes CDR1 MNHNY and CDR2 SVGAGI (reference sequence).

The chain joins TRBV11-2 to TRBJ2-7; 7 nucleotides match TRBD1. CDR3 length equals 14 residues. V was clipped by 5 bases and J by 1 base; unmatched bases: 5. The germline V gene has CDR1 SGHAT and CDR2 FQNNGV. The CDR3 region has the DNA TGTGCCAGCAGCCTTGGGGACAGATCCTACGAGCAGTACTTC. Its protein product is CASSLGDRSYEQYF.

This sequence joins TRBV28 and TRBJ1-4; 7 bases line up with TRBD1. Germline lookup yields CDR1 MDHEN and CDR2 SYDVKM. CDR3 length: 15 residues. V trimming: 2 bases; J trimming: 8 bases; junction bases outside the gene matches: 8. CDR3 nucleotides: TGTGCCAGCAGTTTAGGAGACAGGGTTTTCGAAAAACTGTTTTTT. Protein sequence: CASSLGDRVFEKLFF.

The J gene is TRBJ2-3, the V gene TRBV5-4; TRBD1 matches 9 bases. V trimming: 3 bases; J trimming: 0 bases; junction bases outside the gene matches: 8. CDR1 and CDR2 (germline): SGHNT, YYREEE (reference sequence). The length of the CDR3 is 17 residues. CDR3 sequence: CASSSGRDRASTDTQYF. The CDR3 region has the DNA TGTGCCAGCAGCTCGGGCCGGGACAGGGCTAGCACAGATACGCAGTATTTT.

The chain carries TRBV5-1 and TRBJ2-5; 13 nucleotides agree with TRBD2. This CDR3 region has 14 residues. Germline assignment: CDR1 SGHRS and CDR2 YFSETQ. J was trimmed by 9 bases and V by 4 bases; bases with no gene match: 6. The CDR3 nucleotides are TGCGCCAGCAGCCCCGGGACTAGCGGGAACTCCCAGTACTTC. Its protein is CASSPGTSGNSQYF.

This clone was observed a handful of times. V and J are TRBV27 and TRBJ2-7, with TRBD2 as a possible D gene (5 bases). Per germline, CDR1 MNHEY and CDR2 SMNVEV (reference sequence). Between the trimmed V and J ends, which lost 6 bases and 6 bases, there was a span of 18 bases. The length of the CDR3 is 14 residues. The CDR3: CASSPYGEGSEQYF. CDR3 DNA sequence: TGTGCCAGCAGCCCTTACGGTGAGGGCTCCGAGCAGTACTTC.

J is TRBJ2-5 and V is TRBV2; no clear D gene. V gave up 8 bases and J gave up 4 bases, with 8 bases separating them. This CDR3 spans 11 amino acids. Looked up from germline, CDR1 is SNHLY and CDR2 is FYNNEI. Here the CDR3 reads CASRPGETQYF. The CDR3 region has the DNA TGTGCCAGCCGTCCGGGAGAGACCCAGTACTTC.

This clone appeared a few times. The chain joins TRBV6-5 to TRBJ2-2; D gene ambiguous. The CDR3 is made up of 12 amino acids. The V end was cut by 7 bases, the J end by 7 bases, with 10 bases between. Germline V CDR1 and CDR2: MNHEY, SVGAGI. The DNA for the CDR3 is TGTGCCAGCACCACCCCCGGCGGGGAGCTGTTTTTT. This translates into CASTTPGGELFF.

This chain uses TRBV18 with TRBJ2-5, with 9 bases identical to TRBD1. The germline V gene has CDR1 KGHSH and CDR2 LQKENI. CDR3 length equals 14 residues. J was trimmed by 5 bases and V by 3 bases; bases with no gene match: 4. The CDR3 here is CASSPTGTGETQYF. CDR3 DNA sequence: TGTGCCAGCTCACCGACAGGGACAGGGGAGACCCAGTACTTC.

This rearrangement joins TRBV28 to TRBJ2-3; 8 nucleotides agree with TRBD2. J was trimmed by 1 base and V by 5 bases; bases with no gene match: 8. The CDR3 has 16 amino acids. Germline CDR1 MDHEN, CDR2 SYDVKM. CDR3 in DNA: TGTGCCAGCAGTCGAGTAACTAGCGGCCGCACAGATACGCAGTATTTT. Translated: CASSRVTSGRTDTQYF.

CDR3 amino acids: CASSYQEAFYEQYF. The CDR3 DNA reads TGTGCCAGCAGCTACCAGGAGGCGTTTTACGAGCAGTACTTC. The chain combines TRBV7-9 with TRBJ2-5; D is possibly TRBD2 (5 bases). The end of the DNA is better explained by TRBJ2-7, so the J call may be wrong. Germline V gene data show CDR1 as SEHNR and CDR2 as FQNEAQ (reference sequence). The CDR3 is made up of 14 amino acids.